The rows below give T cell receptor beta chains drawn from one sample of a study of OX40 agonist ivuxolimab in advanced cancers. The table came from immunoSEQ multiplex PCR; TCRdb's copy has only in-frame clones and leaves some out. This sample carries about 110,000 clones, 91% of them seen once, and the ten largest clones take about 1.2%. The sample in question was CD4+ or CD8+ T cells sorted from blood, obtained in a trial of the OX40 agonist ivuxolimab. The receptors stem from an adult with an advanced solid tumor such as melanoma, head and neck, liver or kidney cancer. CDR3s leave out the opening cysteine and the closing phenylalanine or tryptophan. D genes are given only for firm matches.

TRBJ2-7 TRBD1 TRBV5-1 ASSLRQGTDYEQY
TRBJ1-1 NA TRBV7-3 ASSLEAAAGTEAF
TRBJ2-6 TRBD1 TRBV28 ASRVWDSGSGANVLT
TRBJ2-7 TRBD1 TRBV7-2 ASSLAVTGGYEQY
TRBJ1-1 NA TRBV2 ASSELLDTEAF
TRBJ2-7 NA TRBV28 ASSRPDVPYEQY
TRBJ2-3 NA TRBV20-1 SFSRTDTQY
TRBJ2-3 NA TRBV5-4 ASSPTGRDPDTQY
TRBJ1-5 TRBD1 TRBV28 ASSSRTGGWNQPQH
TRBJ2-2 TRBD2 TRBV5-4 ASSRGTSGRRYTGELF
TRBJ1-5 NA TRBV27 ASSLNAAGNQPQH